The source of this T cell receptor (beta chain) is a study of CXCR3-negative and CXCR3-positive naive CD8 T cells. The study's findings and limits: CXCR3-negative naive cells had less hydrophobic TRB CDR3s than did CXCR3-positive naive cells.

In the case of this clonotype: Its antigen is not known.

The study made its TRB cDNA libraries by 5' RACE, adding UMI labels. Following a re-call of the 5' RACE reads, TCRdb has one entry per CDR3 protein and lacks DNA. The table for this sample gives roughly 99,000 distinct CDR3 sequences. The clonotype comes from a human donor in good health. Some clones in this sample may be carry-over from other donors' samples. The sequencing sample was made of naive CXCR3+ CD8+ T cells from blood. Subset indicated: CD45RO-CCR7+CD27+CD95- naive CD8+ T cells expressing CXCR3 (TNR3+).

This chain's CDR3 is CASSQKGGTEQFF. The chain uses TRBV4-3 and TRBJ2-1. This CDR3 contains 13 residues. The germline V gene encodes CDR1 LGHNA and CDR2 YSLEER.